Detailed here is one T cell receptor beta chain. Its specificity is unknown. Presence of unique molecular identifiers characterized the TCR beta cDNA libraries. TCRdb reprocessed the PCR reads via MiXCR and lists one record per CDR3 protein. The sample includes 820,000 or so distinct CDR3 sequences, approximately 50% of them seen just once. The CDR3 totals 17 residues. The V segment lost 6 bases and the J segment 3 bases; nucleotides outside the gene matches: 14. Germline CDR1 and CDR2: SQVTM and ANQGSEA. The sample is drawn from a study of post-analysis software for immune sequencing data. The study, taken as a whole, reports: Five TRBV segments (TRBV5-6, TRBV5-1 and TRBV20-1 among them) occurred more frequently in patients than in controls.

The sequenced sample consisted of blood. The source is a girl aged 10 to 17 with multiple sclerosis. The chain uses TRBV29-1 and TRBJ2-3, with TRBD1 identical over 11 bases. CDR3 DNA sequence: TGCAGCGTCGGAAAGATGGGGACAGGGGGGCTGACAGATACGCAGTATTTT. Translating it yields CSVGKMGTGGLTDTQYF.